This TCR beta chain is from a study of vaccination and CD4 T cells after COVID-19. Study information: Control wells got either CEFX epitopes, HIV-1 Nef peptides, or no peptide at all.

Turning to this clonotype: The antigen is not known.

Sequencing of DNA taken from cultured CD4+ T cells relied on the Oncomine TCR Beta short-read assay. TCRdb fed the PCR reads into MiXCR, producing one record per CDR3 protein. This table has some 15,000 distinct CDR3 sequences, roughly 52% appearing once. V shed 6 bases and J shed 4 bases, with 12 bases lying between them. Per germline, CDR1 WSHSY and CDR2 SAAADI. This CDR3 comprises 13 residues. Treatment indicated: roughly nine-day PBMC culture with coronavirus spike peptide pools or control peptides (ViraFEST assay). The culture of two million PBMCs per well included around 10 IU/ml IL-2 and 9.5 to 10 ug/ml peptide pools. The study, taken as a whole, reports: In convalescent patients, a median 86.3% of post-vaccine SARS-CoV-2-reactive clones appeared only after vaccination.

This clonotype was sampled from a human donor who had recovered from COVID-19. This sample comprised CD4+ T cells from blood, cultured in vitro, obtained before SARS-CoV-2 vaccination. The V gene is TRBV10-2, the J gene TRBJ1-1; TRBD1 might be the D (5 bases). The CDR3 loop reads CASSAQGGTEAFF. CDR3 bases: TGCGCCAGCAGCGCTCAGGGAGGCACTGAAGCTTTCTTT.